This T cell receptor (beta chain) was identified during a study of T cells in Graves' hyperthyroidism and ophthalmopathy. RNA transcripts yielded amplified TCR beta CDR3 regions. The study used the HTBI primer set for a first-round RT-PCR of the TCR CDR3. One entry per CDR3 protein results from TCRdb running MiXCR on the multiplex PCR reads. Of hundreds of thousands of distinct CDR3 sequences listed, about 15% are singletons. In germline, CDR1 is LGHDT, CDR2 YNNKEL (reference sequence). The CDR3 extends over 17 amino acids. Trimming removed 3 bases from V and 2 bases from J, with 20 bases in between. Sample: blood. V is TRBV3-1 and J is TRBJ2-7, with a tentative D call TRBD1 (6 bases). The source of this sequence is a woman younger than 30 with Graves' hyperthyroidism. For the CDR3, the DNA is TGTGCCAGCAGCCATCTACCGGGACACGGATCAACCTACGAGCAGTACTTC. It yields the protein CASSHLPGHGSTYEQYF.